Listed below are T cell receptor beta chains from one sample, sequenced in a study of blood T cell repertoires in COVID-19. Profiling relied on immunoSEQ multiplex PCR, and the TCRdb table lists in-frame clones only, not all of them. Of around 260,000 clones listed, around 89% were seen once; the top ten hold roughly 3.9%. The sequenced material came from peripheral blood. The receptors derive from a man aged 55-75 years who had recovered from COVID-19. The CDR3 runs from the conserved cysteine through the conserved F or W. The order of the fields is CDR3 protein, CDR3 DNA, clone size, D gene, J gene, V gene. A D gene is named only where the DNA matches it firmly. Some rows mark clone size as missing; the rest say once, few, many or name a class of expanded clone.

CDR3aa: CASSLGWSADTQYF
CDR3nt: TGCGCCAGCAGCTTGGGGTGGAGTGCAGATACGCAGTATTTT
abundance: -
d_gene: -
j_gene: TRBJ2-3
v_gene: TRBV5-1

CDR3aa: CASSLAGTEYEQYF
CDR3nt: TGCGCCAGCAGCTTGGCCGGGACAGAATACGAGCAGTACTTC
abundance: -
d_gene: TRBD1
j_gene: TRBJ2-7
v_gene: TRBV5-1

CDR3aa: CASSGWGGQSYNEQFF
CDR3nt: TGTGCCAGCAGCGGGTGGGGGGGCCAATCCTACAATGAGCAGTTCTTC
abundance: -
d_gene: -
j_gene: TRBJ2-1
v_gene: TRBV28

CDR3aa: CASRRQNSPLHF
CDR3nt: TGTGCCAGCAGACGACAGAATTCACCCCTCCACTTT
abundance: -
d_gene: -
j_gene: TRBJ1-6
v_gene: TRBV6-5

CDR3aa: CASSLGQNEKLFF
CDR3nt: TGTGCCAGCTCCCTGGGACAGAATGAAAAACTGTTTTTT
abundance: -
d_gene: TRBD1
j_gene: TRBJ1-4
v_gene: TRBV18

CDR3aa: CASSTPPAGGNSPLHF
CDR3nt: TGTGCCAGCAGTACACCACCGGCAGGGGGCAATTCACCCCTCCACTTT
abundance: -
d_gene: TRBD1
j_gene: TRBJ1-6
v_gene: TRBV6-2/TRBV6-3

CDR3aa: CASSREGVGDGYTF
CDR3nt: TGTGCCAGCAGCCGAGAGGGGGTGGGCGATGGCTACACCTTC
abundance: -
d_gene: -
j_gene: TRBJ1-2
v_gene: TRBV7-3

CDR3aa: CASSLASGGAGETQYF
CDR3nt: TGCGCCAGCAGCTTGGCCAGCGGGGGGGCCGGGGAGACCCAGTACTTC
abundance: once
d_gene: TRBD2
j_gene: TRBJ2-5
v_gene: TRBV5-1

CDR3aa: CASSVDGRGPYNEQFF
CDR3nt: TGTGCCAGCAGCGTAGATGGGCGGGGGCCCTACAATGAGCAGTTCTTC
abundance: -
d_gene: -
j_gene: TRBJ2-1
v_gene: TRBV9

CDR3aa: CASSPHRAQAEKLFF
CDR3nt: TGTGCCAGCTCACCCCACAGAGCCCAAGCTGAAAAACTGTTTTTT
abundance: -
d_gene: -
j_gene: TRBJ1-4
v_gene: TRBV18